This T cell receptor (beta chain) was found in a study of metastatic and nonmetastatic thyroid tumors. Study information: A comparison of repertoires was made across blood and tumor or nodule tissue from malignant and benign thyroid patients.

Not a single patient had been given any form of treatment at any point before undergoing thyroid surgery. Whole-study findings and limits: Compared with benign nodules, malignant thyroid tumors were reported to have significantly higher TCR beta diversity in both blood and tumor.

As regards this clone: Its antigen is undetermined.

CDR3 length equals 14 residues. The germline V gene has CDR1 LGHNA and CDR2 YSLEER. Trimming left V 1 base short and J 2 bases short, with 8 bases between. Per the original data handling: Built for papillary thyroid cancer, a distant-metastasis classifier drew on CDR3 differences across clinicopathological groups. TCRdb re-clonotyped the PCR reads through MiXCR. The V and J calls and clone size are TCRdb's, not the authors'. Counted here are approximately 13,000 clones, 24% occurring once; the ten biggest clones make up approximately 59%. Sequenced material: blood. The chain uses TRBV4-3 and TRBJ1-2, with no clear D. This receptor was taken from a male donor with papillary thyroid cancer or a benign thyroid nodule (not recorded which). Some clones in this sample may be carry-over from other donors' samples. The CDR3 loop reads CASSQGSRNYGYTF. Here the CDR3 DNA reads TGCGCCAGCAGCCAAGGGTCACGAAACTATGGCTACACCTTC.